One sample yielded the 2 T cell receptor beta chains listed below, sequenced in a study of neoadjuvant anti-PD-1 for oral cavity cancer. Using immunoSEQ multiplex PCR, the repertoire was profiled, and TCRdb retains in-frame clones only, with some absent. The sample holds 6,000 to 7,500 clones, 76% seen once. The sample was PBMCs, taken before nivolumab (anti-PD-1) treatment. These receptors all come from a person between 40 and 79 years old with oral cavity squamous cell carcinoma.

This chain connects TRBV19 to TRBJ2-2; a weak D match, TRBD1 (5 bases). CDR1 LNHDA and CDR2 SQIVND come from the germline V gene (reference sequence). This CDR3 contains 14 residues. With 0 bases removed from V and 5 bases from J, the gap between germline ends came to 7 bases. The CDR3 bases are TGTGCCAGTAGTATAGAGGCAGGGACCGGGGAGCTGTTTTTT. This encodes CASSIEAGTGELFF.

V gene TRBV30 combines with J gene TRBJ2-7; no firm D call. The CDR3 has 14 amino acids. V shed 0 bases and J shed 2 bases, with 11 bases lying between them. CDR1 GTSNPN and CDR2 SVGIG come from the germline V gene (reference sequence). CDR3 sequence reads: CAWSVGYVPYEQYF. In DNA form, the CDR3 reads TGTGCCTGGAGTGTGGGTTATGTACCCTACGAGCAGTACTTC.